This T cell receptor (beta chain) derives from a study of blood T cell repertoires in COVID-19. Original data processing: Nucleated cell counts were estimated from reference gene primer amplification. Using immunoSEQ multiplex PCR, the repertoire was profiled, and TCRdb retains in-frame clones only, with some absent. V and J calls and clone size are as listed in that table; D and trimming were resolved from the DNA. The data show approximately 260,000 clones, about 81% seen once. The CDR3 totals 15 residues. Trimming at V came to 4 bases and at J to 7 bases, leaving 8 bases not matched to a gene. Germline V gene lookup returns CDR1 KGHDR and CDR2 SFDVKD. Clinical history as reported by participants underpinned cohort assignment.

The sequenced material came from PBMCs or T cells enriched from blood (not recorded which). This sequence joins TRBV24-1 and TRBJ1-4; 7 positions agree with TRBD1. The source of this sequence is a man under 40 with acute COVID-19. CDR3 residues: CATSERQGGGEKLFF. As DNA, the CDR3 is TGTGCCACCAGTGAAAGACAGGGCGGTGGTGAAAAACTGTTTTTT.